The present TCR beta chain was sequenced within a study of CD8+ T cells in alopecia areata. Study findings and constraints: Affected scalp, especially in alopecia totalis/universalis, had a higher clonality than normal scalp did.

The V and J ends lost 0 bases and 1 base respectively, with 4 bases between them. This CDR3 spans 13 amino acids. Germline V gives CDR1 SGHNT, CDR2 YYREEE (reference sequence). The treatment: oral pan-JAK inhibitor, 5-10 mg twice daily. Both peripheral blood and punch biopsies of lesional scalp skin were obtained from patients who had alopecia areata. A note on this clone: Its target is unknown.

Once RNA had been extracted, it was reverse transcribed into cDNA to act as the sequencing template. Assay used: immunoSEQ multiplex PCR; TCRdb lists only in-frame clones, some missing. The profile shows roughly 12,000 clones, about 65% of them singletons. The material sequenced was skin, taken at week 4, from a patient treated with tofacitinib. V usage is TRBV5-4 and J usage is TRBJ2-5; no firm D call. This clonotype was sampled from a human donor with alopecia areata. This CDR3 reads CASSLGAQETQYF. DNA of the CDR3: TGTGCCAGCAGCTTGGGGGCCCAAGAGACCCAGTACTTC.